This T cell receptor beta chain was retrieved from a study of shared clonotypes between healthy human individuals. From CD4+ cells came CD45RA+ naive and CD45RA-negative memory subsets. Germline V gene data show CDR1 as SGHRS and CDR2 as YFSETQ. Trimming pared 0 bases from V and 0 bases from J, leaving 10 bases between. The CDR3 spans 16 residues. The deep-level immunoSEQ assay was used. An even split of each subset's genomic DNA across several immunoSEQ plates was performed. Sorted subsets were amplified in replicate PCRs using approximately 200 ng DNA, about 30,000 T cell genomes. Assay: immunoSEQ multiplex PCR; the TCRdb copy retains only in-frame clones and omits some. Of over a million clones in the sample, nearly 99% are singletons; the top ten hold 0.4% to 0.45%.

The source material was naive CD4+ T cells sorted from blood. Subset of the sample: CD45RA+ positively selected. The sequence came from a man aged 25-45 years in good health. V and J are TRBV5-1 and TRBJ2-1; maybe TRBD1 (6 bases). In nucleotides, the CDR3 is TGCGCCAGCAGCTTGGCCTTCAGGGGCTCCTACAATGAGCAGTTCTTC. Encoded protein: CASSLAFRGSYNEQFF.